The rows below give T cell receptor beta chains drawn from one sample of a study of OX40 agonist ivuxolimab in advanced cancers. Produced via immunoSEQ multiplex PCR; TCRdb's table is partial and in-frame only. The repertoire holds approximately 70,000 clones, with approximately 90% as singletons. The sample was CD4+ or CD8+ T cells sorted from blood, taken in a trial of the OX40 agonist ivuxolimab. These receptors were collected from an adult with an advanced solid tumor such as melanoma, head and neck, liver or kidney cancer. The CDR3 runs from the conserved cysteine through the conserved F or W. A D gene is named only where the DNA matches it firmly. Size tells how often a clone was seen (once, few, many) or the class of an expanded clone, and some rows leave it out.

>TRBV30|TRBJ1-2|NA|TRBD1
TGTGCCTGGGGACAGGGGGCAGACTATGGCTACACCTTC
CAWGQGADYGYTF
>TRBV4-1|TRBJ1-1|few|NA
TGCGCCAGCAGCCATCCGCTGAACACTGAAGCTTTCTTT
CASSHPLNTEAFF
>TRBV2|TRBJ2-3|NA|NA
TGTGCCAGCAGCAGGATGCGGGACTTGGCAACGGATACGCAGTATTTT
CASSRMRDLATDTQYF
>TRBV7-6|TRBJ2-6|NA|NA
TGTGCCAGCAGCAGGGGACAAACTGGGGCCAACGTCCTGACTTTC
CASSRGQTGANVLTF
>TRBV27|TRBJ2-7|NA|NA
TGTGCCAGCAGTAACCCGGGACTGCTGGCCTACGAGCAGTACTTC
CASSNPGLLAYEQYF
>TRBV29-1|TRBJ2-3|NA|NA
TGCAGCGTTGGGGACCGTGGGGCTACGCAGTATTTT
CSVGDRGATQYF
>TRBV10-3|TRBJ2-7|NA|TRBD2
TGTGCCATCAGCCTGACTAGCTTGGGCGAGCAGTACTTC
CAISLTSLGEQYF
>TRBV14|TRBJ2-3|NA|TRBD1
TGTGCCAGCAGCTCCACACAGGGGCGACCTTACACAGATACGCAGTATTTT
CASSSTQGRPYTDTQYF
>TRBV2|TRBJ2-7|NA|NA
TGTGCCAGCAGGGGGGGACGGAATCTCTACGAGCAGTACTTC
CASRGGRNLYEQYF
>TRBV15|TRBJ1-4|NA|NA
TGTGCCACCAGCAGAGATCGGACAGCTTCTTATGAAAAACTGTTTTTT
CATSRDRTASYEKLFF
>TRBV10-1|TRBJ2-3|once|TRBD2
TGCGCCAGCGGCGGTAGCGGGGCCGATACGCAGTATTTT
CASGGSGADTQYF
>TRBV5-1|TRBJ2-3|once|NA
TGCGCCAGCAGCTTGGTCGCGGGGATTACAGATACGCAGTATTTT
CASSLVAGITDTQYF
>TRBV28|TRBJ2-6|NA|NA
TGTGCCAGCAGCTCGCCCGGTCGGCCTGGGGCCAACGTCCTGACTTTC
CASSSPGRPGANVLTF
>TRBV18|TRBJ1-6|NA|NA
TGTGCCAGCTCAGATGGAAGCTATTCACCCCTCCACTTT
CASSDGSYSPLHF
>TRBV28|TRBJ2-3|once|TRBD2
TGTGCCACCCACCGCCGGGAGGGACTAGCGGGAGGCGGGTACACGCAGTATTTT
CATHRREGLAGGGYTQYF